This entry is about one T cell receptor (beta chain). Its antigen is unidentified. The data were produced by immunoSEQ multiplex PCR, yet TCRdb's version contains in-frame clones alone and is incomplete. The table includes about 2,800 clones, around 85% detected once. This sample stems from a study of T cells after posttransplantation cyclophosphamide. Study conclusions and caveats: Donor-recipient repertoire similarity was low at 1-2 months, rising over year one. Tissue-infiltrating T cells from skin or gut overlapped little with blood T cells.

This related bone marrow graft donor gave peripheral blood on the day of marrow donation. This CDR3 spans 14 amino acids. The V end was cut by 2 bases, the J end by 1 base, with 6 bases between. CDR1 is SGDLS, CDR2 YYNGEE, per germline. The clonotype comes from a woman aged 45-59 years in good health and a related stem cell transplant donor. The specimen sequenced was CD8+ T cells sorted from PBMCs. The rearrangement links TRBV9 to TRBJ1-4, with TRBD1 as a possible D gene (5 bases). The CDR3 DNA follows: TGTGCCAGCAGCGTCGGGGGAACTAATGAAAAACTGTTTTTT. This gives the protein CASSVGGTNEKLFF.